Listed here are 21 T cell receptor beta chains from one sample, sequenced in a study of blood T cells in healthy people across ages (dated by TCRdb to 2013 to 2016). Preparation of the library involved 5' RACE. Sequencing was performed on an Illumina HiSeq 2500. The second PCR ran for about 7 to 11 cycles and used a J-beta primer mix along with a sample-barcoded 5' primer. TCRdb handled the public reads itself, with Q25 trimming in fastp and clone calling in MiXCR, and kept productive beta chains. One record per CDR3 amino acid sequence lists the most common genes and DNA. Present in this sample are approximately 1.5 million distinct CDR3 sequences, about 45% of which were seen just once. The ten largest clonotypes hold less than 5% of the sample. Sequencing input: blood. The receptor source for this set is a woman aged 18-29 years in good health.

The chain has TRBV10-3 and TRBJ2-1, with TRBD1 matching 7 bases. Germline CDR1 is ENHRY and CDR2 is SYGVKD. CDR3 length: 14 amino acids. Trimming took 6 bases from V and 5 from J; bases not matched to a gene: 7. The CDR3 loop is CAISVRDRDNEQFF. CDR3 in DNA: TGTGCCATCAGCGTCCGGGACAGAGACAATGAGCAGTTCTTC.

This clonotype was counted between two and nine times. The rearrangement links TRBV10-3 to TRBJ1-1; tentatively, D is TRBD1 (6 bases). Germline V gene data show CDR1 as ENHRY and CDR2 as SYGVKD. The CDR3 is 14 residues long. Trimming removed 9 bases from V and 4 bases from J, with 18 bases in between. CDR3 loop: CAIARQAGGTEAFF. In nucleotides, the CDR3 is TGTGCCATAGCCCGACAGGCGGGGGGCACTGAAGCTTTCTTT.

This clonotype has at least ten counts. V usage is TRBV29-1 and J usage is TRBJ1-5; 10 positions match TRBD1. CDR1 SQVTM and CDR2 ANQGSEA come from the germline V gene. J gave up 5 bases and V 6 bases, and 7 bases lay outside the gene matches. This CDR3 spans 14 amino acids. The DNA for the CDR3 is TGCAGCGTCCAGACCGGGACAGGGGATCAGCCCCAGCATTTT. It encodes CSVQTGTGDQPQHF.

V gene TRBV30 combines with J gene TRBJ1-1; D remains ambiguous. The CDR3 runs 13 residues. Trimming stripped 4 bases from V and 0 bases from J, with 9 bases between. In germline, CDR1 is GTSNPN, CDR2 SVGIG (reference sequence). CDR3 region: CAWIVPMNTEAFF. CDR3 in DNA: TGTGCCTGGATTGTCCCAATGAACACTGAAGCTTTCTTT.

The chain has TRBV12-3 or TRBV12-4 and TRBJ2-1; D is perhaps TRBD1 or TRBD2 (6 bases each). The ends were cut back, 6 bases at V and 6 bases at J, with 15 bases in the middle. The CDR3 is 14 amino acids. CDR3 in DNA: TGTGCCAGCAGCTCGACCGGGGGCCTCAATGAGCAGTTCTTC. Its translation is CASSSTGGLNEQFF.

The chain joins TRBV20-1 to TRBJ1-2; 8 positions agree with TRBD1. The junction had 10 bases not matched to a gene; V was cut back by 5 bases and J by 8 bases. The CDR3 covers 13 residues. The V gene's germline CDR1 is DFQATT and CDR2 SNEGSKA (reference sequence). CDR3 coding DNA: TGCAGTGCTCCAGGACAGGGCTGGGGGGGCTACACCTTC. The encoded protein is CSAPGQGWGGYTF.

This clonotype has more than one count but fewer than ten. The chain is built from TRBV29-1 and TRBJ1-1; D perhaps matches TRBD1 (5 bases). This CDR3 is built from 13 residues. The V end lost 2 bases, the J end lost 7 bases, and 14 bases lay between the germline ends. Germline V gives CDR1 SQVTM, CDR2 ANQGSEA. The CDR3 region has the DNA TGCAGCGTTGAACAGGGCGCGGGCGGTGAAGCTTTCTTT. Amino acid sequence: CSVEQGAGGEAFF.

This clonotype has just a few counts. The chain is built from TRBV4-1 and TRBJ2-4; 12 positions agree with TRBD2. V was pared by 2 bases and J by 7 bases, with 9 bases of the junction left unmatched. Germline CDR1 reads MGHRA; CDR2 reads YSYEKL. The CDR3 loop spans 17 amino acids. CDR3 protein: CASSQLSGLAGSNIQYF. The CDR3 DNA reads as TGCGCCAGCAGCCAACTGTCGGGACTAGCGGGTAGTAACATTCAGTACTTC.

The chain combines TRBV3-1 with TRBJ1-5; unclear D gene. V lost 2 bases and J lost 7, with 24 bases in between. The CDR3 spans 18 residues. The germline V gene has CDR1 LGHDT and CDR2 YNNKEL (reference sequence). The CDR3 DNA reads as TGTGCCAGCAGCCAACAAAGTCCTCAGGTAGGAGTCGGGCAGCCCCAGCATTTT. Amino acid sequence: CASSQQSPQVGVGQPQHF.

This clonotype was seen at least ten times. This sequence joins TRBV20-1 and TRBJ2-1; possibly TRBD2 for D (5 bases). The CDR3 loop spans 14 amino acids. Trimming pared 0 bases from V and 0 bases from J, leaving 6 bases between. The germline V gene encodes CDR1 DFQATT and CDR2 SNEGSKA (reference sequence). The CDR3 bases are TGCAGTGCTAGAGATACTAGCTCCTACAATGAGCAGTTCTTC. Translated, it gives CSARDTSSYNEQFF.

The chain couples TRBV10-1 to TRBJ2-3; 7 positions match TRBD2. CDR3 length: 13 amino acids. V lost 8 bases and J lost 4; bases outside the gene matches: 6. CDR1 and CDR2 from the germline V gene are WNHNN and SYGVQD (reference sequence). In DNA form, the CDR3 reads TGCGCCAGCCGGGGTAGCGGGTCAGATACGCAGTATTTT. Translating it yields CASRGSGSDTQYF.

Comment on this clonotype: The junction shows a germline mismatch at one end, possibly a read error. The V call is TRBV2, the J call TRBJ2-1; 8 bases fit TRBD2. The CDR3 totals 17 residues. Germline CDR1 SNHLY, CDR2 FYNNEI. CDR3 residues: CTSSERRTSRGKDEQFF. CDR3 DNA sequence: TGTACCAGCAGTGAACGGAGGACTAGCCGGGGCAAGGATGAGCAGTTCTTC.

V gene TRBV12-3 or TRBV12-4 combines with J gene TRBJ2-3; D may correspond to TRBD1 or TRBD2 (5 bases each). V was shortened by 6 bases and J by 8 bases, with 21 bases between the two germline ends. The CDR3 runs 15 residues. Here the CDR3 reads CASRTLGRVEGTQYF. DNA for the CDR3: TGTGCCAGCAGAACCCTGGGACGGGTAGAAGGTACGCAGTATTTT.

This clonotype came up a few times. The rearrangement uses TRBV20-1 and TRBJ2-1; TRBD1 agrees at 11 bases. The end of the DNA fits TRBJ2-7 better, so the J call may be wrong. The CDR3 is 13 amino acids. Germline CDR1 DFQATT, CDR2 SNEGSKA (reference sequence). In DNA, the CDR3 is TGCAGTGCTAGCCCGGGACAGGGGGTTGAGCAGTACTTC. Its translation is CSASPGQGVEQYF.

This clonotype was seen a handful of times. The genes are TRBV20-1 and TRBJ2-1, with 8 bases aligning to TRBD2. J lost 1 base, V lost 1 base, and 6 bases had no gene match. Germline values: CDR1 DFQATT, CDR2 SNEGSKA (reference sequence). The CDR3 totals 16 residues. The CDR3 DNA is TGCAGTGCTAGAGCCGGGACTAGTCAATCCTACAATGAGCAGTTCTTC. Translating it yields CSARAGTSQSYNEQFF.

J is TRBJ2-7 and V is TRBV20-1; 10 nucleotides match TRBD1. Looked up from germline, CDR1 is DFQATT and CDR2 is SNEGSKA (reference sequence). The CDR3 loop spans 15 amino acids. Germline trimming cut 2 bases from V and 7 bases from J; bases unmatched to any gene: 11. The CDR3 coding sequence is TGCAGTGCTAGAATCGGACAGGGGGACTACAATGAGCAGTACTTC. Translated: CSARIGQGDYNEQYF.

The CDR3 reads CSVDQLAGNEQFF. The DNA for the CDR3 is TGCAGCGTCGACCAACTAGCGGGAAATGAGCAGTTCTTC. V usage is TRBV29-1 and J usage is TRBJ2-1; 10 nucleotides align to TRBD2. The CDR3 extends over 13 amino acids. V trimming: 6 bases; J trimming: 7 bases; junction bases outside the gene matches: 6. The V gene's germline CDR1 is SQVTM and CDR2 ANQGSEA.

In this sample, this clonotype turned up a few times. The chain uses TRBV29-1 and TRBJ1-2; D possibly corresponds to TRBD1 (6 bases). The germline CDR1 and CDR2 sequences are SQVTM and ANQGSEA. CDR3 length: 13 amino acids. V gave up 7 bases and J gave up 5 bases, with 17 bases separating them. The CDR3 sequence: CSAANREGYGYTF. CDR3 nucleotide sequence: TGCAGCGCTGCCAACAGGGAGGGGTATGGCTACACCTTC.

This chain's CDR3 is CACQRGAYNEQFF. The CDR3 DNA follows: TGTGCCTGCCAGAGGGGCGCGTACAATGAGCAGTTCTTC. V and J are TRBV30 and TRBJ2-1, with D possibly called TRBD1 or TRBD2 (5 bases each). The CDR3 consists of 13 residues. Germline V gene sequence: CDR1 GTSNPN, CDR2 SVGIG (reference sequence). Trimming shortened V by 6 bases and J by 4 bases, and 13 bases separated the two germline ends.

CDR3 region: CASSELRGPGDTQYF. CDR3 sequence (DNA): TGTGCCAGCAGTGAACTAAGAGGGCCGGGAGATACGCAGTATTTT. The rearrangement uses TRBV25-1 and TRBJ2-3, with D perhaps matching TRBD2 (5 bases). The germline V gene has CDR1 MGHDK and CDR2 SYGVNS. V lost 2 bases and J lost 5, with 14 bases in between. The CDR3 loop spans 15 amino acids. Full variable domain (rest looked up from reference TRBV25-1 and TRBJ2-3): EADIYQTPRYLVIGTGKKITLECSQTMGHDKMYWYQQDPGMELHLIHYSYGVNSTEKGDLSSESTVSRIRTEHFPLTLESARPSHTSQYLCASSELRGPGDTQYFGPGTRLTVL.

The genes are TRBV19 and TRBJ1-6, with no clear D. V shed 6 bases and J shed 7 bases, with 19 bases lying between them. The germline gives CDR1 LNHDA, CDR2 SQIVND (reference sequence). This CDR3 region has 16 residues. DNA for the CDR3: TGTGCCAGTAGCCTCCGTTTCCGGACGCTGAATTCACCCCTCCACTTT. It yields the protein CASSLRFRTLNSPLHF.